This TCR beta chain came from a study of blood T cell repertoires in COVID-19 (dated by TCRdb to the early 2020s). Background for the entire study: Samples covering the acute and convalescent phases of COVID-19 were provided by collaborators in the United States, Italy and Spain. The material from the prospective study consisted of cDNA or gDNA derived from T cells, B-cell-depleted T cells, or PBMCs. The dataset comprised deeply sampled blood TCRbeta repertoires from subjects exposed to, actively infected with, or recovered from COVID-19. The repertoires were released in a freely available public database meant as a resource for research on the immune response to SARS-CoV-2. The samples were drawn from two sources: the first 160 participants of the ongoing ImmuneRACE study, and 1,000 to 1,500 subjects contributed by 6 global collaborators. Sample metadata almost always included a de-identified subject ID, COVID-19 status, age in years and sex. Where available, HLA class I and class II types were obtained from metadata supplied by the sample provider rather than from assay-based typing. General study outcomes and caveats: Clinical and demographic metadata were provided uncurated, with the amount varying by source and participant.

From the cysteine up to the phenylalanine, the CDR3 has a length of 14 residues. The DNA shown is the 42-base CDR3, in frame from base 1. V ends up 9 bases short and J 3 bases short, with an unmatched junction base count of 7. CDR1 and CDR2, looked up from the germline V gene (reference sequence), are LNHDA and SQIVND. TCRbeta CDR3 regions were amplified from genomic DNA using the immunoSEQ Assay, a bias-controlled multiplex PCR. Regarding the original processing steps: The number of nucleated cells in each sample was estimated by amplification of reference gene primers within the assay. Sequence reads were collapsed and filtered to measure the absolute abundance of every unique TCRbeta CDR3 rearrangement. For each sample, productive Simpson clonality was calculated by taking the square root of Simpson's diversity index across productive rearrangements. This is the immuneACCESS table as TCRdb keeps it, with only in-frame sequences that have V and J called. A part of the clones is gone; compared with another copy, unresolved V genes explain less than half, and the rest is unexplained. Clone size and V and J calls were adopted from that table, with D and trimming inferred from the DNA. A total of about 59,000 clones appear in this sample, 73% of them only once. Approximately 15% of the sample comes from the top ten.

Each collaborating institution followed its own protocols to collect whole blood in K2EDTA tubes. For TCRbeta analysis, collaborator samples were shipped as frozen whole blood, as isolated PBMCs, or as DNA extracted from either sample type. On this clone: Its antigen is currently not known. One base away there is no much larger clone; base qualities are not given.

Specimen: peripheral blood. The receptor was derived from a woman aged 70 to 79 with acute or convalescent COVID-19. Rearrangement joined TRBV19 to TRBJ1-2; 10 central nucleotides agree with TRBD1. The DNA is TGTGCCAGCCGGCGACAGGGGGCTCACTATGGCTACACCTTC. Translated, it reads CASRRQGAHYGYTF.